What follows describes a single T cell receptor beta chain. This specimen comes from a study of T cell responses to AZD1222 COVID-19 vaccine. The V and J ends lost 3 bases and 7 bases respectively, with 18 bases between them. The CDR3 loop spans 16 amino acids. The V gene's germline CDR1 is KGHDR and CDR2 SFDVKD. Repertoires were generated with immunoSEQ multiplex PCR, while TCRdb's copy carries only in-frame clones and drops some. The sample holds 100,000 to 150,000 clones, roughly 92% seen once. Material: peripheral blood, obtained 28 days after the second AZD1222 dose. This sequence joins TRBV24-1 and TRBJ2-1, with D perhaps being TRBD1 or TRBD2 (5 bases each). The clonotype was recovered from an adult who received the AZD1222 COVID-19 vaccine. The CDR3: CATSDPRADYRNEQFF. The CDR3 coding sequence is TGTGCCACCAGTGATCCCAGGGCTGACTACCGGAATGAGCAGTTCTTC.